This T cell receptor beta chain was obtained from a study of T cell responses to AZD1222 COVID-19 vaccine. General study findings and limits: With dominance at 160-218 and 743-854, vaccine-associated CD4 TCRs spanned spike. Repertoire sampling happened only post peak T cell response. White British donors predominated, females outnumbered males, and clonal diversity was possibly underestimated.

Trimming shortened V by 1 base and J by 0 bases, and 18 bases separated the two germline ends. Per the germline V gene, CDR1 is SGHDN and CDR2 is FVKESK. The CDR3 runs 18 residues. Sequencing was performed with immunoSEQ multiplex PCR; in TCRdb, only in-frame clones are kept and a portion is missing. Of about 99,000 clones in the sample, 87% are singletons; the top ten hold around 3.1%. There are a few counts of this clone. Its antigen is unidentified. This sequence joins TRBV14 and TRBJ1-1, with D perhaps matching TRBD1 (5 bases). This sample comprised peripheral blood, obtained on day 0 of AZD1222 vaccination. The TCR originated in an adult in good health. CDR3 protein: CASSQAFRGKILNTEAFF. CDR3 nucleotide sequence: TGTGCCAGCAGCCAAGCCTTCCGGGGGAAGATATTGAACACTGAAGCTTTCTTT.